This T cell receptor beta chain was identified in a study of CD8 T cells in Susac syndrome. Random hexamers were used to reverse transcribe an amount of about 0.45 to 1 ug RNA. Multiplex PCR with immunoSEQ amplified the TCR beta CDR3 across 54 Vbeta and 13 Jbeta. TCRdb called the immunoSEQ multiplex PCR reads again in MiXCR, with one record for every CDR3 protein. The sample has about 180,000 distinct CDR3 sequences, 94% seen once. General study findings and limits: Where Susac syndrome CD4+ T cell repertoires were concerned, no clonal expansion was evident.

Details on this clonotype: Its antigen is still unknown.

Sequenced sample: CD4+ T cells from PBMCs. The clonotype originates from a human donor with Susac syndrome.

DNA of the CDR3: TGTGCCAGCAGCCGCTACCGGGACGGTTCCTACGAGCAGTACTTC. It yields the protein CASSRYRDGSYEQYF. The chain is built from TRBV4-2 and TRBJ2-7, with D possibly being TRBD1 or TRBD2 (5 bases each). V lost 4 bases, J lost 1 base, and 14 bases lay in between. Germline loops: CDR1 LGHNA, CDR2 YNFKEQ. There are 15 residues in the CDR3.